The clone carrying this T cell receptor (beta chain) was detected many times. The sample is drawn from a study of T cells in Graves' hyperthyroidism and ophthalmopathy. RNA transcripts gave rise to amplified TCR beta CDR3 regions. The HTBI primer set served for first-round RT-PCR of the TCR CDR3. TCRdb called the multiplex PCR reads again in MiXCR, with one record for every CDR3 protein. The sample consists of about 560,000 distinct CDR3 sequences, 35% to 55% of them appearing once. The trim removed 4 bases at V and 5 bases at J, leaving 5 bases unmatched. Germline V gives CDR1 SNHLY, CDR2 FYNNEI. This CDR3 region has 14 residues.

This chain links TRBV2 with TRBJ2-5; TRBD2 matches 9 bases. This receptor was obtained from a woman under 30 with Graves' hyperthyroidism. The sequenced material came from peripheral blood or thyroid tissue (not recorded which). CDR3 sequence (DNA): TGTGCCAGCAGTGGGGCTAGCGGGACGGAGACCCAGTACTTC. Protein: CASSGASGTETQYF.